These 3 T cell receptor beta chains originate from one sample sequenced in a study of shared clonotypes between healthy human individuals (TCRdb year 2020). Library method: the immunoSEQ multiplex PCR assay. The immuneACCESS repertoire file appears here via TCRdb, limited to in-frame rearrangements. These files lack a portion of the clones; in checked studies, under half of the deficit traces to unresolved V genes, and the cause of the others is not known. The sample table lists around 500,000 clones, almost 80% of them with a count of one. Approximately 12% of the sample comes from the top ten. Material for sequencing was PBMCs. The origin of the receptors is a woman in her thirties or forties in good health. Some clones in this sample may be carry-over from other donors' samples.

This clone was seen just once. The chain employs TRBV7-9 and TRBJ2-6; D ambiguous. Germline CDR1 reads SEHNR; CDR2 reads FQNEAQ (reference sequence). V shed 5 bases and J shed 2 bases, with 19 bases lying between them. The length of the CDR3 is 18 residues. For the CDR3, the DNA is TGTGCCAGCAGCCCGACCCGGAATCAGCACCCTGGGGCCAACGTCCTGACTTTC. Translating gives CASSPTRNQHPGANVLTF.

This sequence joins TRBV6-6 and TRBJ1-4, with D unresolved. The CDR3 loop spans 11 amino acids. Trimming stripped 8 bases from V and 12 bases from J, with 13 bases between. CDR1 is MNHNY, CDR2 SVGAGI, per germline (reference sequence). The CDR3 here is CASRLSNQLFF. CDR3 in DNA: TGTGCCAGCCGCCTAAGTAATCAACTGTTTTTT.

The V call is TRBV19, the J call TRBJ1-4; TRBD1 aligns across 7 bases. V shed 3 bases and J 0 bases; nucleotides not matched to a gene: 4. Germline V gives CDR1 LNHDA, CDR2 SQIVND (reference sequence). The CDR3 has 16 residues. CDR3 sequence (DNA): TGTGCCAGTAGTATCGGACAGGTCCCAACTAATGAAAAACTGTTTTTT. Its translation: CASSIGQVPTNEKLFF.